The 32 T cell receptor beta chains below all came from one sample that was sequenced in a study of T cells expressing NK-cell markers. Following a re-call of the 5' RACE reads, TCRdb has one entry per CDR3 protein and lacks DNA. The specimen's table records 440,000 or so distinct CDR3 sequences. Material for sequencing was blood T cells: a sorted CD56 or NKG2C T cell subset, CD4+ or CD8+ T cells, or bulk PBMC T cells (not recorded which). The receptors were gathered from a woman aged 18 to 75 in good health.

The CDR3 region is CASSIGPGSSYNSPLHF. This chain joins TRBV19 and TRBJ1-6. Germline values: CDR1 LNHDA, CDR2 SQIVND (reference sequence). This CDR3 is 17 amino acids long.

V is TRBV20-1 and J is TRBJ1-1; TCRdb reports TRBD1, a call that lacks DNA to check it against. Per the germline V gene, CDR1 is DFQATT and CDR2 is SNEGSKA (reference sequence). This CDR3 comprises 13 residues. This chain's CDR3 is CSASRSGYTEAFF.

J is TRBJ2-3 and V is TRBV20-1; TCRdb designates TRBD2, a call that cannot be tested without DNA. Germline V gives CDR1 DFQATT, CDR2 SNEGSKA (reference sequence). CDR3 length: 14 residues. CDR3: CSASPSGRAEGQYF.

This chain uses TRBV6-5 with TRBJ2-2. The CDR3 has 15 amino acids. The germline V gene has CDR1 MNHEY and CDR2 SVGAGI. This CDR3 reads CASSLQGTDTGELFF.

CDR3 sequence reads: CASSLTAGPRNTGELFF. The chain uses TRBV7-3 and TRBJ2-2. CDR3 length: 17 residues. Looked up from germline, CDR1 is SGHTA and CDR2 is FQGTGA.

The chain couples TRBV4-3 to TRBJ1-1; TCRdb lists TRBD1, though no DNA is available to test this call. The CDR3 extends over 15 amino acids. Germline-derived CDR1 and CDR2 are LGHNA and YSLEER. CDR3: CASSQDGQANTEAFF.

V is TRBV9 and J is TRBJ2-3; TCRdb picks TRBD1, but there is no DNA to check that call. The germline gives CDR1 SGDLS, CDR2 YYNGEE. This CDR3 has 14 amino acids. This CDR3 reads CASSDNRGRDTQYF.

V usage is TRBV20-1 and J usage is TRBJ2-1; TCRdb calls TRBD1, which cannot be checked without DNA. CDR3 length: 15 amino acids. CDR1 and CDR2 from the germline V gene are DFQATT and SNEGSKA (reference sequence). CDR3 in amino acids: CSARDGSRAELEQFF.

This chain connects TRBV18 to TRBJ1-4. CDR1 and CDR2 from the germline V gene are KGHSH and LQKENI. The CDR3 has 13 amino acids. This CDR3 reads CASSPGANEKLFF.

The chain has TRBV6-1 and TRBJ1-1; TCRdb lists TRBD1, though no DNA is available to test this call. The germline V gene has CDR1 MNHNS and CDR2 SASEGT. The length of the CDR3 is 16 residues. The CDR3 loop reads CASSTLTGVMNTEAFF.

V is TRBV4-3 and J is TRBJ1-5; the TCRdb D gene call, TRBD1, has no DNA to confirm it. This CDR3 region has 19 residues. Germline V gene sequence: CDR1 LGHNA, CDR2 YSLEER. CDR3: CASSQEDRTGSNSNQPQHF.

The genes are TRBV28 and TRBJ2-1; TCRdb's D call, TRBD2, is unchecked because there is no DNA. The CDR3 has 12 residues. CDR1 and CDR2 from the germline V gene are MDHEN and SYDVKM. The CDR3 loop reads CAILGGRDEQFF. The full variable domain, its missing parts supplied by reference TRBV28 and TRBJ2-1, is DVKVTQSSRYLVKRTGEKVFLECVQDMDHENMFWYRQDPGLGLRLIYFSYDVKMKEKGDIPEGYSVSREKKERFSLILESASTNQTSMYLCAILGGRDEQFFGPGTRLTVL.

This chain joins TRBV25-1 and TRBJ1-4; TCRdb's D gene call, TRBD1, goes unchecked for lack of DNA. CDR3 length equals 14 residues. Germline V gene sequence: CDR1 MGHDK, CDR2 SYGVNS. This chain's CDR3 is CASSESRVGEKLFF.

This rearrangement joins TRBV12-5 to TRBJ2-3; TCRdb's D call of TRBD2 is untestable without DNA. The CDR3 consists of 16 residues. Germline V lookup: CDR1 LGHNT, CDR2 FRNRAP. This CDR3 is CASGPLGLASTDTQYF.

The chain carries TRBV7-2 and TRBJ2-5; no DNA is available, so the TRBD2 call from TCRdb remains unchecked. CDR1 and CDR2 (germline): SGHTA, FQGNSA. The CDR3 runs 14 residues. The chain's CDR3 is CASHSGGIQETQYF. Supplemented by reference TRBV7-2 and TRBJ2-5, the full variable domain reads GAGVSQSPSNKVTEKGKDVELRCDPISGHTALYWYRQSLGQGLEFLIYFQGNSAPDKSGLPSDRFSAERTGGSVSTLTIQRTQQEDSAVYLCASHSGGIQETQYFGPGTRLLVL.

J is TRBJ2-1 and V is TRBV4-3; no DNA is available, so the TRBD2 call from TCRdb remains unchecked. CDR1 is LGHNA, CDR2 YSLEER, per germline. The CDR3 totals 14 residues. The CDR3 sequence: CASSQAERPNEQFF.

This chain uses TRBV4-3 with TRBJ2-1; absent DNA, TCRdb's TRBD2 call cannot be checked. CDR1 is LGHNA and CDR2 is YSLEER in the germline V gene. The CDR3 has 15 amino acids. The CDR3 region is CASSPTTSGWGEQFF.

The V and J genes are TRBV6-1 and TRBJ2-7; absent DNA, TCRdb's TRBD1 call cannot be checked. CDR1 and CDR2 from the germline V gene are MNHNS and SASEGT. The length of the CDR3 is 14 residues. This CDR3 reads CASSESPGTYEQYF.

CDR3 residues: CSAPPGHGGAYEQYF. This sequence joins TRBV20-1 and TRBJ2-7; lacking DNA, the TRBD1 call made by TCRdb goes unchecked. Germline assignment: CDR1 DFQATT and CDR2 SNEGSKA (reference sequence). The CDR3 spans 15 residues.

The genes are TRBV5-6 and TRBJ2-4; TCRdb's D call, TRBD2, is unchecked because there is no DNA. There are 15 residues in the CDR3. Germline CDR1 is SGHDT and CDR2 is YYEEEE. This CDR3 reads CASSFISLAGYIQYF.

This chain uses TRBV12-3 or TRBV12-4 with TRBJ2-7; TCRdb's D gene call, TRBD1, goes unchecked for lack of DNA. This CDR3 comprises 12 residues. The CDR3: CASSFQGDEQYF.

The J gene is TRBJ2-5, the V gene TRBV28; the D gene TCRdb calls, TRBD1, cannot be checked with no DNA. The CDR3 consists of 15 residues. Germline lookup yields CDR1 MDHEN and CDR2 SYDVKM. The CDR3 protein is CASRIGGGGQETQYF.

CDR3 sequence: CASSPDRSTTEAFF. This chain connects TRBV7-6 to TRBJ1-1; TCRdb selects TRBD1, and the lack of DNA leaves this call unchecked. The CDR3 has 14 residues. Germline V CDR1 and CDR2: SGHVS, FNYEAQ.

This chain connects TRBV6-1 to TRBJ2-3; TCRdb calls TRBD1, which cannot be checked without DNA. The CDR3 spans 16 residues. Germline-derived CDR1 and CDR2 are MNHNS and SASEGT. CDR3 loop: CASSEATGGERDTQYF.

The chain combines TRBV7-2 with TRBJ1-5; the D gene TCRdb calls, TRBD1, cannot be checked with no DNA. This CDR3 comprises 15 residues. The germline V gene encodes CDR1 SGHTA and CDR2 FQGNSA. The CDR3 reads CASSLRTGDNQPQHF.

The J gene is TRBJ2-5, the V gene TRBV12-3 or TRBV12-4. This CDR3 is 15 amino acids long. This CDR3 is CASSFYRTRQETQYF.

The chain couples TRBV9 to TRBJ2-6; TCRdb names TRBD1, which stays unverified in the absence of DNA. This CDR3 region has 17 residues. Germline CDR1 is SGDLS and CDR2 is YYNGEE. This CDR3 is CASSVGGLSLGANVLTF.

This chain links TRBV4-2 with TRBJ2-3; TCRdb's D call of TRBD2 is untestable without DNA. Germline loops: CDR1 LGHNA, CDR2 YNFKEQ. CDR3 length equals 18 residues. CDR3 loop: CASSQGRIAGASTDTQYF.

The J gene is TRBJ2-2, the V gene TRBV4-3. Germline V gives CDR1 LGHNA, CDR2 YSLEER. The CDR3 is 17 amino acids. This chain's CDR3 is CASSQGFEVEDGGELFF.

This chain links TRBV20-1 with TRBJ2-4; TCRdb returns TRBD1, unconfirmable since there is no DNA. Germline V gene data show CDR1 as DFQATT and CDR2 as SNEGSKA (reference sequence). The CDR3 extends over 17 amino acids. CDR3 sequence: CSAPRDTRSLAKNIQYF.

The chain couples TRBV10-3 to TRBJ2-2; TCRdb gives TRBD2 as the D gene, but with no DNA this cannot be confirmed. CDR1 is ENHRY and CDR2 is SYGVKD in the germline V gene. The CDR3 is 12 residues long. This CDR3 is CAISESVRELFF.

CDR3 loop: CASSDRETAYEQYF. This chain joins TRBV27 and TRBJ2-7; the TRBD1 assignment by TCRdb is unverifiable without DNA. Per the germline V gene, CDR1 is MNHEY and CDR2 is SMNVEV (reference sequence). There are 14 residues in the CDR3.